These 11 T cell receptor beta chains originate from one sample sequenced in a study of Ad26.COV2.S vaccination and SARS-CoV-2 variants. Clones were sequenced by immunoSEQ multiplex PCR, and TCRdb holds only the in-frame ones, with some missing. The repertoire consists of fewer than 400,000 clones, with around 90% occurring once and the leading ten covering about 5.4%. Described treatment: roughly 20 received Ad26.COV2.S at low or high dose, single or two shots; 5 received placebo; per-sample allocation not given. Day 63 after the first vaccine or placebo injection was the time point for sampling. The specimen was peripheral blood, collected in a trial of Ad26.COV2.S vaccine versus placebo. The receptors here all came from a person aged 18 to 65 who received the Ad26.COV2.S COVID-19 vaccine or a placebo.

The chain links TRBV30 to TRBJ2-3; D might be TRBD2 (6 bases). This CDR3 comprises 12 residues. V was trimmed by 2 bases and J by 8 bases, leaving 11 bases between them. Germline CDR1 reads GTSNPN; CDR2 reads SVGIG (reference sequence). This CDR3 reads CAWSIMGGTQYF. The CDR3, as DNA: TGTGCCTGGAGTATCATGGGGGGTACGCAGTATTTT.

Only one count was recorded for this clone. This chain joins TRBV18 and TRBJ1-2; 9 nucleotides line up with TRBD1. The V gene end was trimmed by 4 bases and the J gene end by 7 bases; junction bases not matched to a gene: 7. In germline, CDR1 is KGHSH, CDR2 LQKENI. The length of the CDR3 is 14 residues. The CDR3 reads CASSLKDRGAGYTF. CDR3 sequence (DNA): TGTGCCAGCTCACTCAAGGACAGGGGTGCTGGCTACACCTTC.

The chain uses TRBV19 and TRBJ1-4; D not certain. CDR1 and CDR2 from the germline V gene are LNHDA and SQIVND (reference sequence). V was trimmed by 3 bases and J by 6 bases, leaving 8 bases between them. This CDR3 comprises 13 residues. CDR3 loop: CASSILSDEKLFF. CDR3 nucleotides: TGTGCCAGTAGTATTTTGAGTGATGAAAAACTGTTTTTT. Full variable domain (remainder filled in from reference TRBV19 and TRBJ1-4): DGGITQSPKYLFRKEGQNVTLSCEQNLNHDAMYWYRQDPGQGLRLIYYSQIVNDFQKGDIAEGYSVSREKKESFPLTVTSAQKNPTAFYLCASSILSDEKLFFGSGTQLSVL.

This chain links TRBV7-2 with TRBJ1-2; D possibly corresponds to TRBD1 (6 bases). Trimming shortened V by 6 bases and J by 3 bases, and 20 bases separated the two germline ends. The CDR3 runs 16 residues. Looked up from germline, CDR1 is SGHTA and CDR2 is FQGNSA. CDR3: CASRLTSGAQDYGYTF. In DNA, the CDR3 is TGTGCCAGCAGGCTCACTTCAGGGGCGCAGGACTATGGCTACACCTTC.

This chain joins TRBV5-4 and TRBJ2-7; D ambiguous. Germline-derived CDR1 and CDR2 are SGHNT and YYREEE (reference sequence). The CDR3 has 13 amino acids. V was clipped by 2 bases and J by 2 bases, with 8 bases between them. CDR3 DNA sequence: TGTGCCAGCAGCTTCGGACGCCCCTACGAGCAGTACTTC. This gives the protein CASSFGRPYEQYF. The full variable domain, with the rest looked up from reference TRBV5-4 and TRBJ2-7, is ETGVTQSPTHLIKTRGQQVTLRCSSQSGHNTVSWYQQALGQGPQFIFQYYREEENGRGNFPPRFSGLQFPNYSSELNVNALELDDSALYLCASSFGRPYEQYFGPGTRLTVT.

The chain links TRBV6-5 to TRBJ1-1; weak D call: TRBD1 (6 bases). The V gene lost 6 bases and the J gene lost 5 bases, with 19 bases spanning the gap. Germline CDR1 is MNHEY and CDR2 is SVGAGI. The CDR3 covers 15 residues. The CDR3 region is CASRPPTGTGTEAFF. CDR3 nucleotide sequence: TGTGCCAGCAGACCACCAACAGGGACGGGGACTGAAGCTTTCTTT.

The genes are TRBV2 and TRBJ2-2; D is undetermined. The CDR3 consists of 13 residues. The germline V and J ends were trimmed by 8 bases and 7 bases, with 14 bases remaining between them. CDR1 SNHLY and CDR2 FYNNEI come from the germline V gene. Here the CDR3 reads CASLQFLGGELFF. CDR3 sequence (DNA): TGTGCCAGCTTGCAGTTTCTGGGCGGGGAGCTGTTTTTT.

The chain uses TRBV6-5 and TRBJ2-2; D gene unclear. Germline-derived CDR1 and CDR2 are MNHEY and SVGAGI. The CDR3 sequence is 16 residues long. Trimming cost V 2 bases and J 0 bases, with 10 bases left between them. CDR3 DNA: TGTGCCAGCAGTTACGGGCGGCCCGCGAACACCGGGGAGCTGTTTTTT. Its translation is CASSYGRPANTGELFF.

The V call is TRBV19, the J call TRBJ2-3; D assignment may be TRBD1 or TRBD2 (5 bases each). The CDR3 covers 13 residues. The germline CDR1 and CDR2 sequences are LNHDA and SQIVND (reference sequence). V lost 10 bases and J 2 bases, leaving 13 bases between the germline ends. CDR3 DNA: TGTGCCACGCGTGGGACCATCACAGATACGCAGTATTTT. Amino acids: CATRGTITDTQYF.

The genes are TRBV19 and TRBJ2-2; D is unresolved. V was pared by 2 bases and J by 8 bases, with 9 bases between. The CDR3 has 13 amino acids. Germline CDR1 is LNHDA and CDR2 is SQIVND (reference sequence). In nucleotides, the CDR3 is TGTGCCAGTAGTATACCGACTCCGGGGGAGCTGTTTTTT. Encoded protein: CASSIPTPGELFF.

The chain couples TRBV11-3 to TRBJ1-4; D is unresolved. Germline CDR1 is SGHNT and CDR2 is YENEEA. Trimming shortened V by 3 bases and J by 5 bases, and 13 bases separated the two germline ends. The CDR3 spans 15 residues. Here the CDR3 reads CASSLTPPGNEKLFF. CDR3 nucleotides: TGTGCCAGCAGCTTGACTCCCCCGGGGAATGAAAAACTGTTTTTT.